The 26 T cell receptor beta chains listed next were all sequenced from one sample in a study of naive and memory T cell subsets. Four PCR rounds used nested alpha and beta constant region primers plus the SP2 primer. One entry per CDR3 protein, called by TCRdb with MiXCR from the 5' RACE reads. In the table there are 60,000 or so distinct CDR3 sequences, approximately 7.2% of which are singletons. The library had UMIs added by 3' ligation of an oligonucleotide to TCR cDNA. Receptors were obtained from a male donor in good health.

The rearrangement joins TRBV7-9 to TRBJ2-3; 11 bases are a match to TRBD2. Germline V gene data show CDR1 as SEHNR and CDR2 as FQNEAQ (reference sequence). J lost 3 bases, V lost 1 base, and 9 bases had no gene match. This CDR3 spans 18 amino acids. In nucleotides, the CDR3 is TGTGCCAGCAGCTTAGTACTCACTAGCGGGGGTGAGACAGATACGCAGTATTTT. It translates to CASSLVLTSGGETDTQYF.

In this sample, this clonotype turned up a few times. This sequence joins TRBV12-3 or TRBV12-4 and TRBJ1-5; 8 nucleotides line up with TRBD1. V gave up 4 bases and J gave up 0 bases; unmatched junction bases: 8. This CDR3 comprises 17 residues. This chain's CDR3 is CASSWTGSGYSNQPQHF. CDR3 coding DNA: TGTGCCAGCAGTTGGACAGGGAGTGGGTATAGCAATCAGCCCCAGCATTTT.

This clonotype was recorded many times. The J gene is TRBJ1-2, the V gene TRBV6-6; perhaps TRBD1 as D (5 bases). The CDR3 contains 14 residues. The ends were cut back, 5 bases at V and 2 bases at J, with 12 bases in the middle. CDR1 is MNHNY and CDR2 is SVGAGI in the germline V gene (reference sequence). The CDR3: CASSLVGQNYGYTF. Written as DNA, the CDR3 is TGTGCCAGCAGTCTTGTTGGACAAAACTATGGCTACACCTTC.

This clonotype was observed a handful of times. The chain joins TRBV2 to TRBJ1-1; D is perhaps TRBD1 (5 bases). Germline CDR1 and CDR2: SNHLY and FYNNEI. V was trimmed by 7 bases and J by 0 bases, leaving 12 bases between them. This CDR3 is built from 14 residues. The CDR3 loop is CASNLEGLNTEAFF. The CDR3 DNA is TGTGCCAGCAACTTAGAGGGGCTGAACACTGAAGCTTTCTTT.

This clonotype was recorded at least ten times. The chain links TRBV7-9 to TRBJ2-7; 7 bases align to TRBD1. The germline V gene has CDR1 SEHNR and CDR2 FQNEAQ (reference sequence). The CDR3 extends over 14 amino acids. Trimming cost V 5 bases and J 5 bases; bases outside gene matches: 9. CDR3 loop: CASSTKTGDHEQYF. CDR3 sequence (DNA): TGTGCCAGCAGCACGAAAACAGGGGATCACGAGCAGTACTTC.

This clonotype turned up a few times. The chain is built from TRBV19 and TRBJ2-1, with 16 bases fitting TRBD2. The CDR3 runs 19 residues. Germline CDR1 LNHDA, CDR2 SQIVND (reference sequence). Trimming at V came to 3 bases and at J to 0 bases, leaving 5 bases not matched to a gene. Here the CDR3 DNA reads TGTGCCAGTAGTATGTCGGGACTAGCGGGAGGGATCTCCTACAATGAGCAGTTCTTC. As protein: CASSMSGLAGGISYNEQFF.

The table lists this clonotype with many counts. This chain links TRBV7-9 with TRBJ2-1; D is tentatively TRBD1 or TRBD2 (6 bases each). The CDR3 contains 19 residues. The V end lost 1 base, the J end lost 5 bases, and 24 bases lay between the germline ends. CDR1 is SEHNR, CDR2 FQNEAQ, per germline (reference sequence). The CDR3 DNA reads as TGTGCCAGCAGCTTAGTTGGACATTACAGGGACTCGGTAAACAATGAGCAGTTCTTC. Translation gives CASSLVGHYRDSVNNEQFF. Using reference TRBV7-9 and TRBJ2-1 for the parts outside the CDR3, the full variable domain is DTGVSQNPRHKITKRGQNVTFRCDPISEHNRLYWYRQTLGQGPEFLTYFQNEAQLEKSRLLSDRFSAERPKGSFSTLEIQRTEQGDSAMYLCASSLVGHYRDSVNNEQFFGPGTRLTVL.

The chain couples TRBV14 to TRBJ1-1; 11 nucleotides align to TRBD1. This CDR3 region has 14 residues. Germline assignment: CDR1 SGHDN and CDR2 FVKESK. J gave up 6 bases and V 5 bases, and 5 bases lay outside the gene matches. The CDR3 protein is CASSLGTGGPEAFF. DNA for the CDR3: TGTGCCAGCAGCTTGGGGACAGGGGGTCCTGAAGCTTTCTTT. Looking up the rest from reference TRBV14 and TRBJ1-1 gives the full variable domain: EAGVTQFPSHSVIEKGQTVTLRCDPISGHDNLYWYRRVMGKEIKFLLHFVKESKQDESGMPNNRFLAERTGGTYSTLKVQPAELEDSGVYFCASSLGTGGPEAFFGQGTRLTVV.

V gene TRBV5-1 combines with J gene TRBJ2-3; TRBD2 matches at 8 bases. Germline V CDR1 and CDR2: SGHRS, YFSETQ. This CDR3 comprises 16 residues. The ends lost 2 bases at V and 3 bases at J; junction bases unmatched: 8. In DNA form, the CDR3 reads TGCGCCAGCAGCTTTGGACTAGCCACCCTAACAGATACGCAGTATTTT. Protein: CASSFGLATLTDTQYF.

This clonotype came up a few times. The genes are TRBV5-4 and TRBJ2-1; perhaps TRBD1 as D (5 bases). Germline CDR1 SGHNT, CDR2 YYREEE (reference sequence). Trimming took 1 base from V and 9 from J, leaving 11 bases between them. The CDR3 runs to 13 residues. In nucleotides, the CDR3 is TGTGCCAGCAGCTTGAAGGGGCTAGGTGAGCAGTTCTTC. Protein: CASSLKGLGEQFF.

This clonotype was detected many times. This chain uses TRBV6-6 with TRBJ2-1; 9 bases fit TRBD1. V shed 7 bases, J shed 6 bases, and the junction held 10 bases outside the gene matches. This CDR3 contains 15 residues. Germline assignment: CDR1 MNHNY and CDR2 SVGAGI (reference sequence). The CDR3 coding sequence is TGTGCCAGCACCCAGACAGGGGGGATTTTCAATGAGCAGTTCTTC. It is translated as CASTQTGGIFNEQFF.

This clonotype was found many times. V and J are TRBV21-1 and TRBJ2-1; TRBD1, the table's D call, lacks a check against the DNA. TRBV21-1 is termed a pseudogene. The CDR3 consists of 16 residues. The CDR3, as DNA: TGTGCCAGCAGCAAAGCGACGGCAGGGGTCTACAATGAGCAGTTCTTC. Translated: CASSKATAGVYNEQFF.

On this clonotype itself: The junction departs from germline at one end; a sequencing error may be responsible. The rearrangement uses TRBV5-1 and TRBJ2-5; perhaps TRBD1 as D (6 bases). The CDR3 consists of 11 residues. Germline CDR1 and CDR2: SGHRS and YFSETQ. The DNA of the CDR3 is TGCGCCAGCAGCTTAGGGGCCAACAGGGACTTC. It translates to CASSLGANRDF.

About this clonotype itself: The CDR3 does not end in the conserved phenylalanine or tryptophan, so this is likely a read error. The chain recombines TRBV7-9 with TRBJ1-2; D unclear. The CDR3 runs 15 residues. Germline V gene sequence: CDR1 SEHNR, CDR2 FQNEAQ (reference sequence). Trimming stripped 0 bases from V and 0 bases from J, with 8 bases between. The CDR3 DNA reads as TGTGCCAGCAGCTTAGCGTTGGGTTCTAACTATGGCTACACCTCC. Protein product: CASSLALGSNYGYTS.

The chain joins TRBV25-1 to TRBJ2-2; D might be TRBD2 (5 bases). Germline CDR1 reads MGHDK; CDR2 reads SYGVNS. CDR3 length: 13 amino acids. Trimming removed 10 bases from V and 8 bases from J, with 17 bases in between. This chain's CDR3 is CATPGRELGELFF. The CDR3 DNA is TGTGCCACCCCGGGAAGAGAGCTTGGGGAGCTGTTTTTT.

This clonotype appeared many times. This CDR3 is CASSLGGLAGEQYF. CDR3 in DNA: TGTGCCAGCAGTTTAGGGGGACTAGCCGGGGAGCAGTACTTC. The V call is TRBV12-3 or TRBV12-4, the J call TRBJ2-7; the match to TRBD2 covers 9 bases. V lost 1 base and J lost 7; bases outside the gene matches: 5. The CDR3 is made up of 14 amino acids.

Only a few counts were recorded for this clonotype. J is TRBJ1-6 and V is TRBV12-3 or TRBV12-4; D not certain. This CDR3 spans 14 amino acids. The V end was cut by 6 bases, the J end by 10 bases, with 16 bases between. The DNA for the CDR3 is TGTGCCAGCAGCTCAGGATTAGGTGACTCACCCCTCCACTTT. Protein: CASSSGLGDSPLHF.

Points on this clonotype: The germline gene is not matched at one end of the junction; a read error may be the cause. This chain links TRBV6-1 with TRBJ2-1; D ambiguous. The germline V gene has CDR1 MNHNS and CDR2 SASEGT. This CDR3 is 15 amino acids long. The CDR3 protein is CASSLTVTIHNDQFF. The CDR3 region has the DNA TGTGCCAGCAGTTTGACGGTGACAATACACAATGATCAGTTCTTC.

This clonotype was counted between two and nine times. The rearrangement joins TRBV5-1 to TRBJ2-3, with TRBD2 matching over 9 bases. The V segment lost 2 bases and the J segment 1 base; nucleotides outside the gene matches: 2. The CDR3 sequence is 15 residues long. Germline CDR1 SGHRS, CDR2 YFSETQ. CDR3 DNA: TGCGCCAGCAGCTTTCGGACTAGCGGCACAGATACGCAGTATTTT. Translated: CASSFRTSGTDTQYF.

This clonotype has only a few counts. The chain joins TRBV27 to TRBJ1-1; 8 nucleotides match TRBD1. J lost 11 bases, V lost 5 bases, and 10 bases had no gene match. The CDR3 is made up of 13 amino acids. Germline-derived CDR1 and CDR2 are MNHEY and SMNVEV (reference sequence). CDR3 amino acids: CASSHYQTGVAFF. The CDR3 DNA is TGTGCCAGCAGTCACTATCAGACAGGGGTGGCTTTCTTT.

On this clonotype itself: This may be a read error: a much more frequent sequence differs by one nucleotide. The rearrangement links TRBV6-5 to TRBJ2-3; tentative D call: TRBD1 (6 bases). The CDR3 covers 13 residues. Germline V gene data show CDR1 as MNHEY and CDR2 as SVGAGI. Between the trimmed V and J ends, which lost 5 bases and 7 bases, there was a span of 13 bases. The chain's CDR3 is CASSIGQSYTQYF. CDR3 DNA: TGTGCCAGCAGTATAGGACAGTCATATACGCAGTATTTT.

The chain carries TRBV6-2 or TRBV6-3 and TRBJ2-5; 11 bases map to TRBD1. The trim removed 5 bases at V and 4 bases at J, leaving 9 bases unmatched. CDR1 MNHEY and CDR2 SVGEGT come from the germline V gene. This CDR3 is 16 amino acids long. CDR3: CASSTWTGGFSETQYF. CDR3 in DNA: TGTGCCAGCAGTACCTGGACAGGGGGCTTTTCAGAGACCCAGTACTTC.

This clonotype has ten or more counts. The chain has TRBV5-1 and TRBJ2-1, with 8 bases matching TRBD1. Trimming removed 2 bases from V and 2 bases from J; junction bases left unmatched: 6. Germline V gene sequence: CDR1 SGHRS, CDR2 YFSETQ. The length of the CDR3 is 16 residues. This chain's CDR3 is CASSFWTGSPYNEQFF. CDR3 DNA sequence: TGCGCCAGCAGCTTTTGGACAGGGAGTCCCTACAATGAGCAGTTCTTC.

This clonotype has ten or more counts. This chain uses TRBV11-2 with TRBJ2-7, with D possibly called TRBD1 or TRBD2 (6 bases each). The ends were cut back, 7 bases at V and 1 base at J, with 17 bases in the middle. The CDR3 sequence is 15 residues long. Germline-derived CDR1 and CDR2 are SGHAT and FQNNGV. The CDR3 sequence: CASTPGAGHSYEQYF. Written as DNA, the CDR3 is TGTGCCAGCACCCCTGGGGCGGGACATTCCTACGAGCAGTACTTC.

This clonotype was recorded at least ten times. The gene calls are TRBV2 and TRBJ1-4; D may be TRBD1 (5 bases). The V gene lost 6 bases and the J gene lost 1 base, with 9 bases spanning the gap. The CDR3 sequence is 14 residues long. Germline values: CDR1 SNHLY, CDR2 FYNNEI. CDR3 loop: CASRRGETNEKLFF. In DNA form, the CDR3 reads TGTGCCAGCAGGAGGGGAGAAACTAATGAAAAACTGTTTTTT.

This sequence joins TRBV21-1 and TRBJ1-5; TRBD1, the D gene given by the table, was not confirmed from the DNA. TRBV21-1 is tagged as a pseudogene. This CDR3 contains 14 residues. The CDR3 nucleotides are TGTGCCAGCAGGGACGGGATTAGCAATCAGCCCCAGCATTTT. Protein sequence: CASRDGISNQPQHF.